Reported below is one T cell receptor (beta chain). Its antigen remains unknown. This entry comes from a study of CD8+CD57+ T cells in acquired aplastic anemia. Study-level information: DNA per sorted CD4+ or CD8+ sample ranged roughly 0.17 to 27.4 ug, averaging about 2.9 ug. Healthy-donor CD4+ cells averaged roughly 11 million reads. Study-level findings and limits: Significant differences in CD8+ Simpson's diversity were not observed between patients and controls.

TCR beta VDJ and CDR3 profiling used genomic DNA as template. TCRdb used MiXCR to reprocess the reads, holding one entry per CDR3 protein. The table records about 210,000 distinct CDR3 sequences, roughly 55% of them present only once. CDR3 length: 14 amino acids. Per the germline V gene, CDR1 is DFQATT and CDR2 is SNEGSKA (reference sequence). Trimming left V 6 bases short and J 2 bases short, with 16 bases between. The chain combines TRBV20-1 with TRBJ2-5; D perhaps matches TRBD1 (8 bases). Material: sorted CD4+, CD8+, or CD8+CD57+ T cells (not recorded which) from PBMCs. The sequence derives from a human donor in good health. CDR3 in DNA: TGCAGTGCCCCTGGGGGGGACAGGCAAGAGACCCAGTACTTC. Translation gives CSAPGGDRQETQYF.